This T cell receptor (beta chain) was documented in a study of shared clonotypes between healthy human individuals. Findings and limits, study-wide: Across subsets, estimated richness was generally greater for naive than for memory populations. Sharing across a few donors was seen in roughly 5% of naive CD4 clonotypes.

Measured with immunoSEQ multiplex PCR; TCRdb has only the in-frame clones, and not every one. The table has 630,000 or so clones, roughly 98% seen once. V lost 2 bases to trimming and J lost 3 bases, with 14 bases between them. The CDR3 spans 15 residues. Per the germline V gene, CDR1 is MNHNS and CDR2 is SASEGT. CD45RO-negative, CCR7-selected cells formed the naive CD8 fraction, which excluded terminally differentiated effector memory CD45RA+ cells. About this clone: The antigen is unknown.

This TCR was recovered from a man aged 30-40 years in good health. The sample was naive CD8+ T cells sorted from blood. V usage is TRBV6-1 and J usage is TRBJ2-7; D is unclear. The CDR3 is CASSELGDSNYEQYF. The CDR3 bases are TGTGCCAGCAGTGAACTCGGAGACTCAAACTACGAGCAGTACTTC.